The sequence of this TCR beta chain was determined in a study of cytomegalovirus exposure and HLA in healthy donors. Overall study results and limits: Cytomegalovirus-associated TCR beta chains were listed, numbering over 150. Per a prior analysis, the majority of TCR beta V segments were productive roughly 87% or roughly 30% of the time. Near-uniform donor sequencing depth was presumed by presence/absence analyses. Versus the approximately 700-donor mean, an Asian-associated ancestry cluster reportedly showed fewer N-insertions in a later analysis.

V lost 0 bases, J lost 5 bases, and 8 bases lay in between. Germline CDR1 reads MGHRA; CDR2 reads YSYEKL. This CDR3 is 14 amino acids long. Comments on this clone: Its antigen is unknown.

PCR primers comprised 60 Vbeta and 13 Jbeta primers. The protocol was immunoSEQ multiplex PCR, while the TCRdb copy is restricted to in-frame clones and leaves out a portion. This table holds 70,000 to 95,000 clones, roughly 77% found once. The J gene is TRBJ1-5, the V gene TRBV4-1; D remains ambiguous. The clonotype originates from a woman aged 40 to 50 in good health and CMV-seropositive. Source material: PBMCs. The CDR3 here is CASSQDYIDQPQHF. CDR3 sequence (DNA): TGCGCCAGCAGCCAAGATTATATTGATCAGCCCCAGCATTTT.